What follows are 30 T cell receptor beta chains derived from one specimen sequenced in a study of beta chain features in type 1 diabetes. Reverse transcription of all isolated RNA meant that expressed TCRB transcripts were sequenced. Libraries were prepared by immunoSEQ multiplex PCR; TCRdb keeps only in-frame clonotypes and omits some of them. The sample lists some 150,000 clones, less than 10% seen once, with 0.65% in the top ten. The sequencing sample was made of central memory CD4+ T cells from blood. All receptors come from a woman in her thirties or forties in good health.

This clone was seen only a few times. This chain joins TRBV5-4 and TRBJ1-1, with D hard to call. Germline V gene data show CDR1 as SGHNT and CDR2 as YYREEE (reference sequence). V was pared by 4 bases and J by 5 bases, with 12 bases between. This CDR3 comprises 13 residues. CDR3 amino acids: CASSSPTQTEAFF. As DNA, the CDR3 is TGTGCCAGCAGCAGCCCGACTCAAACTGAAGCTTTCTTT.

The CDR3 spells CASSRDNTYEQYF. The CDR3 nucleotides read TGTGCCAGCAGCCGGGACAATACCTACGAGCAGTACTTC. This chain links TRBV7-2 with TRBJ2-5, with D maybe TRBD1 (6 bases). The J call may be wrong; the DNA end is better matched by TRBJ2-7. The CDR3 loop spans 13 amino acids. Germline loops: CDR1 SGHTA, CDR2 FQGNSA.

The J gene is TRBJ2-2, the V gene TRBV5-1; no firm D call. Trimming left V 3 bases short and J 7 bases short, with 10 bases between. The length of the CDR3 is 13 residues. The germline CDR1 and CDR2 sequences are SGHRS and YFSETQ. This CDR3 is CASSSSVRGELFF. CDR3 coding DNA: TGCGCCAGCAGCTCCTCCGTCCGCGGGGAGCTGTTTTTT.

The gene calls are TRBV7-2 and TRBJ2-3, with TRBD1 identical over 7 bases. Looked up from germline, CDR1 is SGHTA and CDR2 is FQGNSA. Trimming removed 6 bases from V and 7 bases from J; junction bases left unmatched: 1. The CDR3 is made up of 11 amino acids. The CDR3 loop is CASRQGNTQYF. CDR3 nucleotides: TGTGCCAGCAGACAGGGGAATACGCAGTATTTT.

CDR3 sequence (DNA): TGTGCCAGTAGTATACCGAACCGGGGTGGGATTCAGTACTTC. Its protein is CASSIPNRGGIQYF. The chain employs TRBV19 and TRBJ2-4; D might be TRBD2 (5 bases). Germline V gene sequence: CDR1 LNHDA, CDR2 SQIVND (reference sequence). The CDR3 is made up of 14 amino acids. Trimming removed 2 bases at V and 10 bases at J, with 15 bases between.

This sequence joins TRBV2 and TRBJ1-6; 9 bases are shared with TRBD1. V trimming: 6 bases; J trimming: 13 bases; junction bases outside the gene matches: 10. The germline gives CDR1 SNHLY, CDR2 FYNNEI. The CDR3 has 14 residues. The CDR3 DNA is TGTGCCAGCAGCCCAACGGGACAGGGCGTTCCCCTCCACTTT. Protein sequence: CASSPTGQGVPLHF.

This chain connects TRBV9 to TRBJ2-5, with 9 nucleotides matching TRBD2. V was clipped by 0 bases and J by 2 bases; unmatched bases: 14. The V gene's germline CDR1 is SGDLS and CDR2 YYNGEE. The CDR3 extends over 19 amino acids. The CDR3: CASSVGTQMRGGRQETQYF. CDR3 nucleotide sequence: TGTGCCAGCAGCGTAGGAACCCAGATGCGGGGGGGCAGACAAGAGACCCAGTACTTC.

V usage is TRBV5-1 and J usage is TRBJ1-2; perhaps TRBD1 as D (6 bases). Germline V lookup: CDR1 SGHRS, CDR2 YFSETQ. The CDR3 extends over 13 amino acids. Trimming removed 3 bases at V and 6 bases at J, with 12 bases between. CDR3 loop: CASSSHTGNGYTF. The CDR3 nucleotides are TGCGCCAGCAGCTCCCATACAGGGAATGGCTACACCTTC.

This clone appeared a few times. The V call is TRBV13, the J call TRBJ2-5, with D maybe TRBD2 (5 bases). V was trimmed by 5 bases and J by 6 bases, leaving 13 bases between them. The CDR3 consists of 13 residues. CDR1 is PRHDT and CDR2 is FYEKMQ in the germline V gene (reference sequence). The CDR3: CASSRGLRQTQYF. The CDR3 DNA follows: TGTGCCAGCAGCCGCGGACTCCGCCAGACCCAGTACTTC.

Ten or more counts support this clone. This CDR3 is CASTTVETQYF. In nucleotides, the CDR3 is TGTGCCAGCACTACGGTGGAGACCCAGTACTTC. The chain recombines TRBV2 with TRBJ2-5; D gene uncertain. The V end was cut by 7 bases, the J end by 5 bases, with 8 bases between. Per germline, CDR1 SNHLY and CDR2 FYNNEI. CDR3 size: 11 residues.

The rearrangement links TRBV21-1 to TRBJ2-3; the table's TRBD1 call for D was not verified on the DNA. TRBV21-1 is a recognized pseudogene. The CDR3 runs to 17 residues. The DNA for the CDR3 is TGTGCCAGCAGCAGCCTCAACCGGGACAGATGCACAGATACGCAGTATTTT. Its translation: CASSSLNRDRCTDTQYF.

This sequence joins TRBV21-1 and TRBJ1-6; no DNA check was done on the table's D call, TRBD1. TRBV21-1 is flagged as a pseudogene. The length of the CDR3 is 17 residues. The CDR3 DNA reads as TGTGCCAGCGGCTTGCATTGGACAGGGAGGTTCAATTCACCCCTCCACTTT. Residues: CASGLHWTGRFNSPLHF.

This clone was observed a handful of times. The genes are TRBV7-2 and TRBJ2-1; 11 bases are shared with TRBD2. V lost 8 bases, J lost 6 bases, and 3 bases stayed unmatched. CDR1 and CDR2 (germline): SGHTA, FQGNSA. This CDR3 is 13 amino acids long. CDR3 sequence: CASVLAGGNEQFF. The CDR3 DNA follows: TGTGCCAGCGTCCTAGCGGGGGGCAATGAGCAGTTCTTC.

A few counts support this clone. The rearrangement uses TRBV29-1 and TRBJ2-7; no clear D gene. Germline V gives CDR1 SQVTM, CDR2 ANQGSEA. V lost 4 bases and J 0 bases, leaving 7 bases between the germline ends. There are 12 residues in the CDR3. Here the CDR3 DNA reads TGCAGCGTTGGTTCAGGCTCCTACGAGCAGTACTTC. Its protein product is CSVGSGSYEQYF.

The chain uses TRBV6-1 and TRBJ2-7; 7 bases align to TRBD2. The CDR3 has 11 amino acids. Trimming removed 5 bases from V and 7 bases from J; junction bases left unmatched: 2. Germline values: CDR1 MNHNS, CDR2 SASEGT. The CDR3 loop is CASSYGGEQYF. CDR3 in DNA: TGTGCCAGCAGTTACGGGGGGGAGCAGTACTTC.

This chain connects TRBV14 to TRBJ2-5; 7 positions agree with TRBD2. The CDR3 runs 18 residues. Germline CDR1 SGHDN, CDR2 FVKESK. With 2 bases clipped from V and 5 bases from J, the junction kept 17 bases outside the gene matches. The CDR3 loop reads CASSQYLVGRGSGETQYF. CDR3 nucleotides: TGTGCCAGCAGCCAATACTTGGTGGGTCGTGGTAGCGGGGAGACCCAGTACTTC.

The chain employs TRBV7-6 and TRBJ2-5; 8 nucleotides agree with TRBD2. The CDR3 is 16 residues long. The junction had 15 bases not matched to a gene; V was cut back by 5 bases and J by 7 bases. Germline lookup yields CDR1 SGHVS and CDR2 FNYEAQ. CDR3 amino acids: CASSPRGSGAGGTQYF. CDR3 DNA sequence: TGTGCCAGCAGCCCCCGGGGTAGCGGGGCCGGGGGGACCCAGTACTTC. Looking up the rest from reference TRBV7-6 and TRBJ2-5 gives the full variable domain: GAGVSQSPRYKVTKRGQDVALRCDPISGHVSLYWYRQALGQGPEFLTYFNYEAQQDKSGLPNDRFSAERPEGSISTLTIQRTEQRDSAMYRCASSPRGSGAGGTQYFGPGTRLLVL.

This clone showed up just a few times. The genes are TRBV5-4 and TRBJ1-6; D is perhaps TRBD1 (5 bases). The V gene lost 9 bases and the J gene lost 10 bases, with 20 bases spanning the gap. The germline gives CDR1 SGHNT, CDR2 YYREEE (reference sequence). The CDR3 is 14 residues long. DNA of the CDR3: TGTGCCATCAAAAGGGGCCTCGTTGACTCACCCCTCCACTTT. It translates to CAIKRGLVDSPLHF.

This chain joins TRBV5-8 and TRBJ2-1, with 9 bases aligning to TRBD1. The trim removed 7 bases at V and 2 bases at J, leaving 10 bases unmatched. The CDR3 contains 16 residues. From germline, CDR1 is SGHTS and CDR2 YDEGEE. For the CDR3, the DNA is TGTGCCAGCGCCGAACCAACAGGGGGCGCCTACAATGAGCAGTTCTTC. Its translation: CASAEPTGGAYNEQFF. Full variable domain (missing parts from reference TRBV5-8 and TRBJ2-1): EAGVTQSPTHLIKTRGQQATLRCSPISGHTSVYWYQQALGLGLQFLLWYDEGEERNRGNFPPRFSGRQFPNYSSELNVNALELEDSALYLCASAEPTGGAYNEQFFGPGTRLTVL.

This clone was recorded at least ten times. The chain is built from TRBV19 and TRBJ2-2, with D possibly matching TRBD2 (6 bases). V gave up 11 bases and J gave up 3 bases, with 16 bases separating them. CDR3 length equals 14 residues. Germline values: CDR1 LNHDA, CDR2 SQIVND (reference sequence). CDR3 loop: CAAASGRDTGELFF. CDR3 nucleotide sequence: TGTGCCGCGGCCAGCGGGCGGGACACCGGGGAGCTGTTTTTT.

This clone was found a few times. This chain connects TRBV16 to TRBJ2-1; D is perhaps TRBD2 (6 bases). The ends were cut back, 2 bases at V and 9 bases at J, with 11 bases in the middle. This CDR3 is 13 amino acids long. The germline V gene encodes CDR1 KGHSY and CDR2 FQNENV. CDR3 bases: TGTGCCAGCAGCCAAGGTCGGGAGAGTGAGCAGTTCTTC. Amino acid sequence: CASSQGRESEQFF.

The chain employs TRBV11-2 and TRBJ2-1; D unresolved. Germline assignment: CDR1 SGHAT and CDR2 FQNNGV. CDR3 length equals 16 residues. The ends were cut back, 2 bases at V and 5 bases at J, with 16 bases in the middle. The CDR3, as DNA: TGTGCCAGCAGCTTATCGGGTAGTTTCGACCACAATGAGCAGTTCTTC. Protein product: CASSLSGSFDHNEQFF.

This clone has only a few counts. The chain couples TRBV7-9 to TRBJ2-3; tentative D call: TRBD2 (5 bases). The CDR3 runs to 18 residues. The germline CDR1 and CDR2 sequences are SEHNR and FQNEAQ (reference sequence). The V and J ends lost 3 bases and 0 bases respectively, with 19 bases between them. For the CDR3, the DNA is TGTGCCAGCAGCTTCGACCTCGGGTGGCGGACTAGCACAGATACGCAGTATTTT. It yields the protein CASSFDLGWRTSTDTQYF.

The CDR3 region has the DNA TGTGCCAGCAGCCGACGCCCCCAGGGTCTGGGAGGCTACACCTTC. Encoded protein: CASSRRPQGLGGYTF. The rearrangement links TRBV6-5 to TRBJ1-2, with D maybe TRBD1 (5 bases). CDR3 length: 15 amino acids. V lost 6 bases and J lost 8, with 22 bases in between. CDR1 is MNHEY and CDR2 is SVGAGI in the germline V gene.

J is TRBJ2-1 and V is TRBV2; D not certain. The CDR3 sequence is 14 residues long. V was shortened by 4 bases and J by 5 bases, with 12 bases between the two germline ends. Germline V gene lookup returns CDR1 SNHLY and CDR2 FYNNEI. This CDR3 reads CASSAEISHNEQFF. CDR3 coding DNA: TGTGCCAGCAGTGCGGAGATCAGTCACAATGAGCAGTTCTTC.

The chain combines TRBV2 with TRBJ1-2; 8 positions match TRBD1. Germline V gene data show CDR1 as SNHLY and CDR2 as FYNNEI. Trimming took 3 bases from V and 3 from J; bases not matched to a gene: 6. The CDR3 is 15 amino acids. CDR3 amino acids: CASSDDQGADYGYTF. As DNA, the CDR3 is TGTGCCAGCAGTGACGATCAGGGGGCGGACTATGGCTACACCTTC.

The table lists this clone with a few counts. The rearrangement links TRBV19 to TRBJ1-1, with a possible D match to TRBD1 (6 bases). Germline CDR1 is LNHDA and CDR2 is SQIVND (reference sequence). The CDR3 is made up of 15 amino acids. V gave up 0 bases and J gave up 2 bases, with 10 bases separating them. The chain's CDR3 is CASSIEGHRNTEAFF. The CDR3, as DNA: TGTGCCAGTAGTATAGAGGGACATCGAAACACTGAAGCTTTCTTT. Complete variable domain (other parts from reference TRBV19 and TRBJ1-1): DGGITQSPKYLFRKEGQNVTLSCEQNLNHDAMYWYRQDPGQGLRLIYYSQIVNDFQKGDIAEGYSVSREKKESFPLTVTSAQKNPTAFYLCASSIEGHRNTEAFFGQGTRLTVV.

This clone was found many times. An end of the junction does not agree with germline; a read error may underlie this. The chain is built from TRBV25-1 and TRBJ2-2; 9 bases map to TRBD1. The CDR3 spans 16 residues. The germline CDR1 and CDR2 sequences are MGHDK and SYGVNS. In DNA form, the CDR3 reads TGTGCCAGCAGGCCCCCGGGGACAGGGAACAGCGGGGAGCTGTTTTTT. Its protein product is CASRPPGTGNSGELFF.

The chain recombines TRBV6-1 with TRBJ1-5; D is uncertain. V was trimmed by 4 bases and J by 0 bases, leaving 10 bases between them. The CDR3 length is 15 residues. Per the germline V gene, CDR1 is MNHNS and CDR2 is SASEGT. Here the CDR3 DNA reads TGTGCCAGCAGTGCTTATTCTTATAGCAATCAGCCCCAGCATTTT. This codes for CASSAYSYSNQPQHF.

In this sample, this clone turned up a few times. This chain links TRBV7-2 with TRBJ2-3; perhaps TRBD1 as D (5 bases). The CDR3 runs 17 residues. The V gene's germline CDR1 is SGHTA and CDR2 FQGNSA. V lost 1 base and J lost 2, with 16 bases in between. The CDR3 DNA reads TGTGCCAGCAGCTTAGTGGCAGGGCAGGCCCCCACAGATACGCAGTATTTT. Translation gives CASSLVAGQAPTDTQYF.